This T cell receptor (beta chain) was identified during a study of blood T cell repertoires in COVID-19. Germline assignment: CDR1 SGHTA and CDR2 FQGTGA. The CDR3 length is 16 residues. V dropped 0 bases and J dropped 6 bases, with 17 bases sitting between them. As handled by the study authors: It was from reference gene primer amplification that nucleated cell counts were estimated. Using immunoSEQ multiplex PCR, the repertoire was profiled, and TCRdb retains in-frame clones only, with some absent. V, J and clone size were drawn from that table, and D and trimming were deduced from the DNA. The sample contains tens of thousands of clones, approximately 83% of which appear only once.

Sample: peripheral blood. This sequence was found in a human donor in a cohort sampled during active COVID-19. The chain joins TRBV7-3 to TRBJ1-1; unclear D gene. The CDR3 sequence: CASSLTGTSRHPEAFF. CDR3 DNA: TGTGCCAGCAGCTTAACGGGCACCAGCCGGCACCCTGAAGCTTTCTTT.